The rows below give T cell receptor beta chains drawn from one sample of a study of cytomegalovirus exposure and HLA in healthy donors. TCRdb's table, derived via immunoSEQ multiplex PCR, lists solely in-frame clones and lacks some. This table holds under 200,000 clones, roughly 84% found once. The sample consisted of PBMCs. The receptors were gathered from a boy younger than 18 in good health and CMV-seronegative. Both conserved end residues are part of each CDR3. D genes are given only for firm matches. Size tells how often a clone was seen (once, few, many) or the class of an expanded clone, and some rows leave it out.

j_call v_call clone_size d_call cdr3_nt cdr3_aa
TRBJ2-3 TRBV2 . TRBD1 TGTGCCAGCAGGGGGAAGGGGGCGGGTGGCACAGATACGCAGTATTTT CASRGKGAGGTDTQYF
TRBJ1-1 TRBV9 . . TGTGCCAGCAGCGTAGCTCGGGGGAACACTGAAGCTTTCTTT CASSVARGNTEAFF
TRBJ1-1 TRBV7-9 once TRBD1 TGTGCCAGCAGCCAACAGCGCAGGGGGCTTCAGTCGAACACTGAAGCTTTCTTT CASSQQRRGLQSNTEAFF
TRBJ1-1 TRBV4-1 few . TGCGCCAGCAGCCAAGTAGCGGAGGGCACTGAAGCTTTCTTT CASSQVAEGTEAFF
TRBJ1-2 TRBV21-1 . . TGTGCCAGCAGCAAGCCCGACAGGGGGCGGAACTATGGCTACACCTTC CASSKPDRGRNYGYTF
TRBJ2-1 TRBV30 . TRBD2 TGTGCCTGGAGCGAAGGACCGAGGCGGGGGGCGATTGAGCAGTTCTTC CAWSEGPRRGAIEQFF
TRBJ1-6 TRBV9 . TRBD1 TGTGCCAGCAGCGTAAAGGACAGGGATCTTTCACCCCTCCACTTT CASSVKDRDLSPLHF
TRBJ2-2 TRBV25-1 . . TGTGCCAGCACCACAGGGCGTGGCACCGGGGAGCTGTTTTTT CASTTGRGTGELFF
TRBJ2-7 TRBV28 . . TGTGCCAGCAGCTCCCTGTTCCAGGGGTCCGAGCAGTACTTC CASSSLFQGSEQYF
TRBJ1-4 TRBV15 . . TGTGCCACCAGCAGAGATCCGACATATGAAGATGAAAAACTGTTTTTT CATSRDPTYEDEKLFF
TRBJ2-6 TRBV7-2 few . TGTGCCAGCAGCTTAATCAGCTCTGGGGCCAACGTCCTGACTTTC CASSLISSGANVLTF
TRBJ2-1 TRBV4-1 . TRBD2 TGCGCCAGCAGCCAATTGGGACTACCCACTCGGCAGTTCTTC CASSQLGLPTRQFF
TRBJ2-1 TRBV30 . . TGTGCCTGGACCGTCGGTCGGGGTTTTTACAATGAGCAGTTCTTC CAWTVGRGFYNEQFF
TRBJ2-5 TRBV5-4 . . TGTGCCAGCAGCTTGACTAGCTTGTACCAAGAGACCCAGTACTTC CASSLTSLYQETQYF
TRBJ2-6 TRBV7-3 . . TGTGCCAGCAGCTTTAGGACACCTGGGGCCAACGTCCTGACTTTC CASSFRTPGANVLTF
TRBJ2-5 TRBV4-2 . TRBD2 TGTGCCAGCAGCCAATACCGTCCGGGACTAGCGGGAGGGCGCGGAGAGACCCAGTACTTC CASSQYRPGLAGGRGETQYF
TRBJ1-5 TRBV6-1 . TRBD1 TGTGCCAGCAGGGTATGGGACAGGGAGAATCAGCCCCAGCATTTT CASRVWDRENQPQHF
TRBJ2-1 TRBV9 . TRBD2 TGTGCCAGCAGGCAGGGACTAGCGGGTAATGAGCAGTTCTTC CASRQGLAGNEQFF
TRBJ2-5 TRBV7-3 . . TGTGCCAGCAGCTTAAGCCGGGGCGGGGCGGGGGAGACCCAGTACTTC CASSLSRGGAGETQYF
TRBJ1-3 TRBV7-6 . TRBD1 TGTGCCAGCAGCGAGGGACAGGGATACTCTGGAAACACCATATATTTT CASSEGQGYSGNTIYF
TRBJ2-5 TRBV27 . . TGTGCCAGCAGTGCCCAGGGACGGGAGCAGTACTTC CASSAQGREQYF
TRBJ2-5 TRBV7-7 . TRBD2 TGTGCTAGCAGGTCCATTAGCGGGGGGGCGGAAGAGACCCAGTACTTC CASRSISGGAEETQYF
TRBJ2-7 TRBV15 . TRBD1 TGTGCCACCAGCAGGGACAGGGAAGGGTACGAGCAGTACTTC CATSRDREGYEQYF
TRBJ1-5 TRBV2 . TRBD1 TGTGCCAGCAACCCGGACAGGGGAAAAAGTCAGCCCCAGCATTTT CASNPDRGKSQPQHF
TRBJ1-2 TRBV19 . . TGTGCCAGTAGTTGGTGGGGAGACTCCCCCTATGGCTACACCTTC CASSWWGDSPYGYTF
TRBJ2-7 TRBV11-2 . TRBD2 TGTGCCAGCAGCTTAGATCCGGGGGATTCTAGCGGGCCGCAGTACTTC CASSLDPGDSSGPQYF
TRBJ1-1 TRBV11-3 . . TGTGCCAGCAGCCAAACCCAGGGGAGTGAAGCTTTCTTT CASSQTQGSEAFF
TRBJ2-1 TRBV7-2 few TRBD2 TGTGCCAGCAGCTCCGGACTAGCGGGTGATTACAATGAGCAGTTCTTC CASSSGLAGDYNEQFF
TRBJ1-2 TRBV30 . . TGTGCCTGGAGCCAAAAAGCGGGGGTTAGGGCCAACTATGGCTACACCTTC CAWSQKAGVRANYGYTF
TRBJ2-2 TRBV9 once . TGTGCCAGCAGCGTAGTTTCTAGCGCCAAGGGAGGGGAGCTGTTTTTT CASSVVSSAKGGELFF
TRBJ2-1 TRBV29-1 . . TGCAGCGTTGTCGTCTACAATGAGCAGTTCTTC CSVVVYNEQFF
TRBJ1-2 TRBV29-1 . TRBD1 TGCAGCGTCGGGGACAGGGAAAACACCTTC CSVGDRENTF
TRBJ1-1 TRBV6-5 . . TGTGCCAGCATGCAGGGAGGGACTGAAGCTTTCTTT CASMQGGTEAFF
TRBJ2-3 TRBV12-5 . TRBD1 TGTGCTAGTGGTATGGGACAGTCCCCATTGAACACAGATACGCAGTATTTT CASGMGQSPLNTDTQYF
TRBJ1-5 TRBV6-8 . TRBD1 TGTGCCAGCAGTTACTCCCGGGACAGGGAGTTTTGTTGCAATCAGCCCCAGCATTTT CASSYSRDREFCCNQPQHF
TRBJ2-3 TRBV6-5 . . TGTGCCAGCAGTTACTCGGGCAGGCCTTTCACAGATACGCAGTATTTT CASSYSGRPFTDTQYF
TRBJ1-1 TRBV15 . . TGTGCCACGGGAACAGGGCTCACTGAAGCTTTCTTT CATGTGLTEAFF
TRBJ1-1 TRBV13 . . TGTGCCAGTTCCATCCAGGGTATTACTGAAGCTTTCTTT CASSIQGITEAFF
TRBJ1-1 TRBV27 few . TGTGCCAGTTCCTCCGCAGGGACTTACACTGAAGCTTTCTTT CASSSAGTYTEAFF
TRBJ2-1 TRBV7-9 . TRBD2 TGTGCCACGACTAGCGGGACCTACAATGAGCAGTTCTTC CATTSGTYNEQFF
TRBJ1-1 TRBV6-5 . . TGTGCCAGCAGTTACACCGCGGGCGAGAACACTGAAGCTTTCTTT CASSYTAGENTEAFF
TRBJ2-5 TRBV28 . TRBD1 TGTGCCAGCAGTTTATCAGGGGGTGGACTCCGTGAGCAGTACTTC CASSLSGGGLREQYF
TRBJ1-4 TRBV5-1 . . TGCGCCAGCAGTAACATCGGGACTAATGAAAAACTGTTTTTT CASSNIGTNEKLFF
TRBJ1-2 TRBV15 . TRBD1 TGTGCCACCAGCGGCGGGCGGACAGGCAACTATGGCTACACCTTC CATSGGRTGNYGYTF
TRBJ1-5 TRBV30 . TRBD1 TGTGCTCACGGACAGGGCTTTAATCAGCCCCAGCATTTT CAHGQGFNQPQHF
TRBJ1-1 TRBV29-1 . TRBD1 TGCAGCGTTCCCGGGGCAGGGGGCACTGAAGCTTTCTTT CSVPGAGGTEAFF
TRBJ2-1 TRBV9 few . TGTGCCAGCAGCCCCACAGGGTTGTCCTACAATGAGCAGTTCTTC CASSPTGLSYNEQFF
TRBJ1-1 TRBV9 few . TGTGCCAGCAGCGTACAGGTTCAAAACACTGAAGCTTTCTTT CASSVQVQNTEAFF
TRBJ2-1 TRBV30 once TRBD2 TGTGCCTGGATCGGAGACAACGGACTAGCCGGGAGGATCAATGAGCAGTTCTTC CAWIGDNGLAGRINEQFF
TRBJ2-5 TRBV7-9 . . TGTGCCAGCAGCTTGGCAGGGTTGGACGAGACCCAGTACTTC CASSLAGLDETQYF
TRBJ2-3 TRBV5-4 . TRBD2 TGTGCCAGCAGCCCGCAGCGGGGCCCAGGTACGCAGTATTTT CASSPQRGPGTQYF
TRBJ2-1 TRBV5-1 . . TGCGCCAGCATAGGGGGATTCAATGAGCAGTTCTTC CASIGGFNEQFF
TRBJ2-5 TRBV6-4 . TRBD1 TGTGCCAGCAGTGACCCGGTTCCGCAGACAGGGGGCAGGGAAGAGACCCAGTACTTC CASSDPVPQTGGREETQYF
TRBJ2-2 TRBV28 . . TGTGCCAGCAGTCCGGGAGACAGGGTCACCGGGGAGCTGTTTTTT CASSPGDRVTGELFF
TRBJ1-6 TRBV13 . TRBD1 TGTGCCAGCAGATCGACCGGGACAGATAATTCACCCCTCCACTTT CASRSTGTDNSPLHF
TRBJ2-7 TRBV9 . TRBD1 TGTGCCAGCAGCGTAGAAGGGACAGGGGGCGCCGAGCAGTACTTC CASSVEGTGGAEQYF
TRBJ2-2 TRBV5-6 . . TGTGCCAGCAGAGAGGGGGGGCCCGGGGAGCTGTTTTTT CASREGGPGELFF